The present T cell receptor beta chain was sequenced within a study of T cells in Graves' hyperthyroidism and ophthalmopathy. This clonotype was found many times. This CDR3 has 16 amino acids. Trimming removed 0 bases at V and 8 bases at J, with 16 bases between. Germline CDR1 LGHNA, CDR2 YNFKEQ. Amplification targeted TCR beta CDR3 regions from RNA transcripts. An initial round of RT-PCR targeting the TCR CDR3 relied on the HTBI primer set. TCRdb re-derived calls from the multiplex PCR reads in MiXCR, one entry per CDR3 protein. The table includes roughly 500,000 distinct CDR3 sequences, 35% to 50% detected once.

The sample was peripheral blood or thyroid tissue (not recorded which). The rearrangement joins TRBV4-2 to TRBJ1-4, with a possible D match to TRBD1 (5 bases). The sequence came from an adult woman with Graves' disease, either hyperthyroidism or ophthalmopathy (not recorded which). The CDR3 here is CASSQDVGERGEKLFF. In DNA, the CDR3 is TGTGCCAGCAGCCAAGATGTGGGGGAAAGAGGCGAAAAACTGTTTTTT.